These T cell receptor beta chains were read from a single sample in a study of blood T cell repertoires in COVID-19. The data were produced by immunoSEQ multiplex PCR, yet TCRdb's version contains in-frame clones alone and is incomplete. The table shows hundreds of thousands of clones, with roughly nine tenths occurring only once. The sequenced sample consisted of peripheral blood. All receptors come from a woman under 40 with COVID-19, enrolled during active disease. Both conserved end residues are part of each CDR3. The D gene is left open where the match is weak. Size is stated for part of the rows, as once, few or many counts, or as a class when the clone is expanded.

size	D	V	J	CDR3	DNA
once	NA	TRBV27	TRBJ1-1	CASSWSPDTEAFF	TGTGCCAGCAGTTGGTCGCCAGACACTGAAGCTTTCTTT
NA	NA	TRBV7-8	TRBJ1-5	CASSLSMGGYQPQHF	TGTGCCAGCAGCTTAAGCATGGGGGGGTATCAGCCCCAGCATTTT
NA	TRBD2	TRBV11-2	TRBJ2-5	CASSSSGGFQETQYF	TGTGCCAGCAGCTCTAGCGGAGGTTTCCAAGAGACCCAGTACTTC
NA	NA	TRBV19	TRBJ1-5	CASRSEVSNQPQHF	TGTGCCAGTAGAAGTGAGGTTAGCAATCAGCCCCAGCATTTT
NA	NA	TRBV6-2/TRBV6-3	TRBJ2-5	CASSYRGANEGETQYF	TGTGCCAGCAGTTACCGGGGGGCCAACGAAGGAGAGACCCAGTACTTC
NA	TRBD1	TRBV3-1/TRBV3-2	TRBJ1-2	CASSPRDRGGGYTF	TGTGCCAGCAGCCCCCGGGACAGGGGAGGAGGCTACACCTTC
NA	TRBD1	TRBV3-1/TRBV3-2	TRBJ1-6	CASSQVGQDLNSPLHF	TGTGCCAGCAGCCAAGTTGGACAGGACCTTAATTCACCCCTCCACTTT
NA	TRBD1	TRBV5-1	TRBJ2-6	CASSLAKAVPGQGSGANVLTF	TGCGCCAGCAGCTTGGCTAAGGCCGTCCCGGGACAGGGATCGGGGGCCAACGTCCTGACTTTC
NA	TRBD1	TRBV3-1/TRBV3-2	TRBJ2-1	CASSQDRFRSRGQGREQFF	TGTGCCAGCAGCCAAGATCGATTCCGTTCCCGGGGACAGGGGAGGGAGCAGTTCTTC
NA	NA	TRBV28	TRBJ2-1	CASSLLGGAEQFF	TGTGCCAGCAGTTTATTGGGGGGTGCTGAGCAGTTCTTC
NA	NA	TRBV5-6	TRBJ2-6	CASSLKQGAGANVLTF	TGTGCCAGCAGCTTGAAACAGGGTGCCGGGGCCAACGTCCTGACTTTC
NA	NA	TRBV6-5	TRBJ2-2	CASTHRPNTGELFF	TGTGCCAGCACCCACAGGCCGAACACCGGGGAGCTGTTTTTT
NA	NA	TRBV19	TRBJ2-7	CASSISAAAYEQYF	TGTGCCAGTAGTATATCGGCGGCCGCCTACGAGCAGTACTTC
NA	NA	TRBV19	TRBJ2-2	CASSITSITTGELFF	TGTGCCAGTAGTATCACATCCATAACCACCGGGGAGCTGTTTTTT